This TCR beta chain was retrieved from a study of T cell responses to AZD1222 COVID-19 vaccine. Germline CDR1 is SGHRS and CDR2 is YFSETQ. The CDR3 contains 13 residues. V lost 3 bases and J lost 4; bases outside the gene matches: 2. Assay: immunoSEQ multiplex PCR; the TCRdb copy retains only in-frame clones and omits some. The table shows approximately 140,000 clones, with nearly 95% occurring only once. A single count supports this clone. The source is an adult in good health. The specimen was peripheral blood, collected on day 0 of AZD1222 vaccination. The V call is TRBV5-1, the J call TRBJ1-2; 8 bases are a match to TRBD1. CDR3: CASSSTGGYGYTF. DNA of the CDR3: TGCGCCAGCAGCTCAACAGGGGGCTATGGCTACACCTTC.